This T cell receptor (beta chain) is from a study of blood T cells in healthy people across ages. Study information: There was about one barcoded beta molecule captured by template switching per two T cells.

A J-beta primer mix and a sample-barcoded 5' primer were used in a second PCR of roughly 6 to 12 cycles. TCRdb passed the 5' RACE reads through MiXCR, listing each CDR3 protein once. The sample has approximately 810,000 distinct CDR3 sequences, less than 35% seen once. Study conclusions and caveats: With donor CMV status unknown, expanded clonotype changes were possibly confounded. While age rose, TCR beta diversity per million T cells dropped in a roughly linear way.

This clonotype has at least ten counts. Its specificity is not known. V was clipped by 5 bases and J by 6 bases, with 10 bases between them. From germline, CDR1 is SQVTM and CDR2 ANQGSEA. This CDR3 contains 11 residues. Each individual donor underwent a draw of around 9.8 milliliters of peripheral blood. Sequencing was done on a sample of blood. The rearrangement links TRBV29-1 to TRBJ1-2; the D gene is possibly TRBD1 (5 bases). The origin of this receptor is a woman of 80 years or more in good health. CDR3 DNA sequence: TGCAGCGTTTGGGACGGCGATGGCTACACCTTC. Translated, it gives CSVWDGDGYTF.